A single sample gave rise to the 23 T cell receptor beta chains below, sequenced in a study of cytomegalovirus exposure and HLA in healthy donors. The repertoire was sequenced with immunoSEQ multiplex PCR; TCRdb's copy has only in-frame clones and lacks some. The sample lists 110,000 to 150,000 clones; almost 90% were seen once. The sample consisted of PBMCs. Receptors originate from a woman between 18 and 29 years old in good health and CMV-seropositive.

This clone was recorded only once. This rearrangement joins TRBV7-2 to TRBJ2-1, with D uncertain. The CDR3 consists of 13 residues. Germline V lookup: CDR1 SGHTA, CDR2 FQGNSA. V was pared by 0 bases and J by 7 bases, with 7 bases between. CDR3 amino acids: CASSLAPLNEQFF. DNA for the CDR3: TGTGCCAGCAGCTTAGCCCCGTTGAATGAGCAGTTCTTC.

The CDR3 coding sequence is TGTGCCAGCAGTGCCGGGACACTGAACACTGAAGCTTTCTTT. It specifies CASSAGTLNTEAFF. V and J are TRBV6-5 and TRBJ1-1; maybe TRBD1 (6 bases). Per germline, CDR1 MNHEY and CDR2 SVGAGI. The V end lost 5 bases, the J end lost 0 bases, and 10 bases lay between the germline ends. The CDR3 sequence is 14 residues long.

The chain uses TRBV5-6 and TRBJ1-1; the D gene is possibly TRBD1 (5 bases). Between the trimmed V and J ends, which lost 2 bases and 7 bases, there was a span of 6 bases. Germline CDR1 SGHDT, CDR2 YYEEEE. The CDR3 has 11 residues. The CDR3 reads CASSFQGEAFF. The CDR3 DNA is TGTGCCAGCAGCTTTCAGGGTGAAGCTTTCTTT.

This chain joins TRBV25-1 and TRBJ1-4; maybe TRBD1 (6 bases). The CDR3 extends over 16 amino acids. The germline gives CDR1 MGHDK, CDR2 SYGVNS. V gave up 2 bases and J gave up 5 bases, with 15 bases separating them. For the CDR3, the DNA is TGTGCCAGCAGTGAAGCCTCCGGACAGTTCAATGAAAAACTGTTTTTT. Amino acids: CASSEASGQFNEKLFF.

The chain combines TRBV7-9 with TRBJ1-6, with 8 nucleotides matching TRBD1. In germline, CDR1 is SEHNR, CDR2 FQNEAQ (reference sequence). The J segment lost 11 bases and the V segment lost 5 bases, leaving 5 bases of the junction unmatched. The CDR3 is made up of 13 amino acids. The CDR3 protein is CASSPGQGTPLHF. CDR3 DNA sequence: TGTGCCAGCAGCCCAGGACAGGGAACACCCCTCCACTTT.

This clone occurred once. V and J are TRBV4-2 and TRBJ1-4; D gene unclear. The ends were cut back, 4 bases at V and 4 bases at J, with 7 bases in the middle. Per the germline V gene, CDR1 is LGHNA and CDR2 is YNFKEQ. CDR3 size: 13 residues. The CDR3 spells CASSPGFNEKLFF. CDR3 DNA sequence: TGTGCCAGCAGCCCGGGGTTTAATGAAAAACTGTTTTTT.

This rearrangement joins TRBV27 to TRBJ2-7, with D maybe TRBD2 (5 bases). V lost 4 bases and J 0 bases, leaving 25 bases between the germline ends. The CDR3 contains 19 residues. The germline CDR1 and CDR2 sequences are MNHEY and SMNVEV (reference sequence). DNA of the CDR3: TGTGCCAGCAGTTCTCTTCGAGGGTATACCACAGTCCTCTCCTACGAGCAGTACTTC. Protein sequence: CASSSLRGYTTVLSYEQYF.

The chain has TRBV30 and TRBJ1-4; D may be TRBD1 (5 bases). Trimming shortened V by 0 bases and J by 4 bases, and 6 bases separated the two germline ends. The CDR3 has 13 residues. Germline V gene data show CDR1 as GTSNPN and CDR2 as SVGIG (reference sequence). The CDR3 protein is CAWSVQVNEKLFF. The CDR3 bases are TGTGCCTGGAGTGTACAGGTTAATGAAAAACTGTTTTTT.

V and J are TRBV27 and TRBJ1-4; 8 bases match TRBD1. CDR3 length: 14 amino acids. From germline, CDR1 is MNHEY and CDR2 SMNVEV (reference sequence). The ends lost 3 bases at V and 6 bases at J; junction bases unmatched: 3. CDR3 loop: CASSFLQGDEKLFF. The CDR3 DNA follows: TGTGCCAGCAGTTTCTTACAGGGGGATGAAAAACTGTTTTTT.

The DNA of the CDR3 is TGTGCCAGCAGCCCCAGGGTGAACACTGAAGCTTTCTTT. This codes for CASSPRVNTEAFF. The chain links TRBV9 to TRBJ1-1, with D possibly matching TRBD1 (5 bases). The CDR3 has 13 residues. Trimming pared 4 bases from V and 0 bases from J, leaving 7 bases between. The germline V gene encodes CDR1 SGDLS and CDR2 YYNGEE.

The chain carries TRBV2 and TRBJ2-7; TRBD1 might be the D (6 bases). Germline loops: CDR1 SNHLY, CDR2 FYNNEI. CDR3 length equals 16 residues. The V end lost 2 bases, the J end lost 2 bases, and 16 bases lay between the germline ends. CDR3 loop: CASSEITTGITYEQYF. DNA for the CDR3: TGTGCCAGCAGTGAAATCACAACAGGGATCACCTACGAGCAGTACTTC. The full variable domain, with the rest looked up from reference TRBV2 and TRBJ2-7, is EPEVTQTPSHQVTQMGQEVILRCVPISNHLYFYWYRQILGQKVEFLVSFYNNEISEKSEIFDDQFSVERPDGSNFTLKIRSTKLEDSAMYFCASSEITTGITYEQYFGPGTRLTVT.

As for this clone: An end of the junction does not agree with germline; a read error may underlie this. The V gene is TRBV7-7, the J gene TRBJ2-7; weak D call: TRBD2 (5 bases). There are 15 residues in the CDR3. Germline V gene data show CDR1 as SSHAT and CDR2 as FNYEAQ (reference sequence). CDR3: CASSPEVGEFYEQYF. Written as DNA, the CDR3 is TGTGCTAGCAGCCCTGAAGTCGGGGAGTTTTACGAGCAGTACTTC.

The CDR3 sequence: CASSLGQFNQPQHF. The CDR3 DNA is TGTGCCAGCAGCTTAGGACAGTTCAATCAGCCCCAGCATTTT. V gene TRBV11-2 combines with J gene TRBJ1-5; tentative D call: TRBD1 (5 bases). Looked up from germline, CDR1 is SGHAT and CDR2 is FQNNGV. Trimming shortened V by 1 base and J by 3 bases, and 7 bases separated the two germline ends. The CDR3 contains 14 residues.

Only one count was recorded for this clone. The chain combines TRBV28 with TRBJ1-1; TRBD1 matches 10 bases. V lost 8 bases and J lost 0; bases outside the gene matches: 3. Germline V gene sequence: CDR1 MDHEN, CDR2 SYDVKM. This CDR3 contains 14 residues. CDR3 region: CASATGGMNTEAFF. DNA of the CDR3: TGTGCCAGCGCGACAGGGGGCATGAACACTGAAGCTTTCTTT. The full variable domain, completed using reference TRBV28 and TRBJ1-1, is DVKVTQSSRYLVKRTGEKVFLECVQDMDHENMFWYRQDPGLGLRLIYFSYDVKMKEKGDIPEGYSVSREKKERFSLILESASTNQTSMYLCASATGGMNTEAFFGQGTRLTVV.

This clone has just a few counts. The V call is TRBV7-9, the J call TRBJ1-5; D gene unclear. Trimming took off 3 bases at V and 7 bases at J, with 10 bases between the two ends. The germline V gene encodes CDR1 SEHNR and CDR2 FQNEAQ (reference sequence). This CDR3 contains 13 residues. In nucleotides, the CDR3 is TGTGCCAGCAGCTTGGAGACGAGGCAGCCCCAGCATTTT. Residues: CASSLETRQPQHF.

The V call is TRBV7-6, the J call TRBJ2-1, with 7 bases identical to TRBD2. V shed 5 bases and J 6 bases; nucleotides not matched to a gene: 13. CDR3 size: 16 residues. The germline V gene encodes CDR1 SGHVS and CDR2 FNYEAQ. The CDR3 spells CASSLPGAGIPNEQFF. The DNA for the CDR3 is TGTGCCAGCAGCCTGCCGGGAGCGGGGATCCCCAATGAGCAGTTCTTC.

V usage is TRBV29-1 and J usage is TRBJ2-7; D is unclear. V was trimmed by 2 bases and J by 6 bases, leaving 20 bases between them. Germline V gene lookup returns CDR1 SQVTM and CDR2 ANQGSEA. The CDR3 is 15 residues long. CDR3 sequence reads: CSVELLDRISVEQYF. In DNA form, the CDR3 reads TGCAGCGTTGAACTGCTAGATCGGATTTCTGTCGAGCAGTACTTC.

This clone was seen a few times. A junction end diverges from the germline sequence, so it may reflect a read error. This chain connects TRBV7-3 to TRBJ2-7; 9 nucleotides line up with TRBD1. The CDR3 sequence is 15 residues long. Germline lookup yields CDR1 SGHTA and CDR2 FQGTGA. The CDR3 spells CASSLTGTGFYEQYF. In DNA form, the CDR3 reads TGTGCCAGCAGCCTAACCGGGACAGGGTTCTACGAGCAGTACTTC.

V usage is TRBV7-3 and J usage is TRBJ2-3, with 7 bases identical to TRBD2. V lost 1 base to trimming and J lost 4 bases; unmatched junction nucleotides: 11. Germline CDR1 is SGHTA and CDR2 is FQGTGA. CDR3 length: 17 amino acids. The CDR3 sequence: CASSLRVAGASPDTQYF. The CDR3 DNA sequence: TGTGCCAGCAGCTTAAGAGTTGCGGGAGCCTCCCCAGATACGCAGTATTTT.

The V gene is TRBV29-1, the J gene TRBJ2-1; a weak D match, TRBD1 (6 bases). CDR3 length: 14 amino acids. The V gene lost 3 bases and the J gene lost 5 bases, with 14 bases spanning the gap. Germline V gives CDR1 SQVTM, CDR2 ANQGSEA. The CDR3, as DNA: TGCAGCGTTGACACCGGGACAACAAACAATGAGCAGTTCTTC. Amino acids: CSVDTGTTNNEQFF.

The rearrangement joins TRBV28 to TRBJ1-6, with TRBD1 as a possible D gene (5 bases). V lost 3 bases to trimming and J lost 9 bases, with 9 bases between them. CDR3 length: 13 residues. Per germline, CDR1 MDHEN and CDR2 SYDVKM. The CDR3 reads CASSLSQASPLHF. In DNA, the CDR3 is TGTGCCAGCAGTTTGTCACAGGCTTCACCCCTCCACTTT.

The rearrangement joins TRBV19 to TRBJ2-7; D unclear. The germline V gene has CDR1 LNHDA and CDR2 SQIVND (reference sequence). The germline V and J ends were trimmed by 1 base and 4 bases, with 11 bases remaining between them. The CDR3 spans 14 residues. In DNA, the CDR3 is TGTGCCAGTAGTATAGCCCCCTTTACATACGAGCAGTACTTC. This gives the protein CASSIAPFTYEQYF.

On this clone itself: Germline is not matched at one junction end, which may reflect a read error. Here the CDR3 reads CSASGLANAGELFF. The CDR3, as DNA: TGCAGCGCCTCGGGACTAGCGAACGCCGGGGAGCTGTTTTTT. The V call is TRBV29-1, the J call TRBJ2-2; TRBD2 matches 10 bases. Germline V lookup: CDR1 SQVTM, CDR2 ANQGSEA. CDR3 size: 14 residues.